A single sample gave rise to the 21 T cell receptor beta chains below, sequenced in a study of T cells after yellow fever vaccination. TCRdb re-analysed the 5' RACE reads in MiXCR, keeping a single row per CDR3 protein. Among 300,000 to 400,000 distinct CDR3 sequences, about 10% were seen once, and the ten largest hold 3.3%. The material sequenced was CD4+ T cells sorted from PBMCs, taken 45 days after the yellow fever booster vaccination. The receptors here all came from a man aged 18 to 29 who received the YFV17D yellow fever vaccine.

The chain recombines TRBV7-9 with TRBJ2-6; either TRBD1 or TRBD2 may supply D (5 bases each). In germline, CDR1 is SEHNR, CDR2 FQNEAQ (reference sequence). V lost 2 bases to trimming and J lost 4 bases, with 21 bases between them. The CDR3 is made up of 19 amino acids. The CDR3 spells CASSLYKKEGLTGANVLTF. The CDR3 DNA reads TGTGCCAGCAGCTTATATAAGAAAGAGGGGTTGACCGGGGCCAACGTCCTGACTTTC.

This chain uses TRBV7-2 with TRBJ2-2; D uncertain. V lost 6 bases to trimming and J lost 2 bases, with 10 bases between them. Germline lookup yields CDR1 SGHTA and CDR2 FQGNSA. This CDR3 is built from 14 residues. The CDR3 sequence: CASRLRLNTGELFF. The CDR3 DNA follows: TGTGCCAGCAGATTAAGGCTTAACACCGGGGAGCTGTTTTTT.

The table lists this clonotype with many counts. The rearrangement uses TRBV2 and TRBJ1-1; no definite D call. CDR3 size: 14 residues. Trimming shortened V by 7 bases and J by 4 bases, and 16 bases separated the two germline ends. Germline V gene data show CDR1 as SNHLY and CDR2 as FYNNEI. CDR3 amino acids: CASKLDMRSTEAFF. The CDR3 DNA sequence: TGTGCCAGCAAGCTGGATATGAGGAGCACTGAAGCTTTCTTT.

The chain employs TRBV12-3 or TRBV12-4 and TRBJ1-6; 7 nucleotides line up with TRBD1. With V trimmed by 1 base and J by 2 bases, 2 bases remained unmatched. This CDR3 is 16 amino acids long. The CDR3 is CASSLGQGAYNSPLHF. For the CDR3, the DNA is TGTGCCAGCAGTTTAGGGCAGGGGGCCTATAATTCACCCCTCCACTTT.

The chain combines TRBV6-5 with TRBJ2-7; 7 positions agree with TRBD1. J was trimmed by 2 bases and V by 2 bases; bases with no gene match: 3. From germline, CDR1 is MNHEY and CDR2 SVGAGI. The CDR3 extends over 14 amino acids. The CDR3 spells CASSYDRATYEQYF. The CDR3 region has the DNA TGTGCCAGCAGTTACGACAGGGCTACCTACGAGCAGTACTTC.

This clonotype has just a few counts. The gene calls are TRBV4-3 and TRBJ2-6, with D possibly called TRBD1 or TRBD2 (6 bases each). The V end lost 0 bases, the J end lost 0 bases, and 18 bases lay between the germline ends. CDR3 length: 20 residues. Germline CDR1 is LGHNA and CDR2 is YSLEER. The CDR3 bases are TGCGCCAGCAGCCAAGAAGCAGGAGGGGGGATGGGCTCTGGGGCCAACGTCCTGACTTTC. It translates to CASSQEAGGGMGSGANVLTF.

This clonotype has more than one count but fewer than ten. This chain uses TRBV18 with TRBJ2-7, with TRBD1 matching over 10 bases. There are 14 residues in the CDR3. Germline lookup yields CDR1 KGHSH and CDR2 LQKENI. V gave up 5 bases and J gave up 2 bases; unmatched junction bases: 3. The chain's CDR3 is CASSAGTGAYEQYV. The CDR3 DNA reads TGTGCCAGCTCAGCCGGGACAGGGGCCTACGAGCAGTACGTC.

The CDR3 protein is CASSSQRGGTDTQYF. The CDR3 DNA sequence: TGCGCCAGCAGCTCCCAGCGGGGGGGGACAGATACGCAGTATTTT. This rearrangement joins TRBV5-1 to TRBJ2-3, with TRBD2 matching over 10 bases. Trimming at V came to 3 bases and at J to 3 bases, leaving 4 bases not matched to a gene. From germline, CDR1 is SGHRS and CDR2 YFSETQ. The CDR3 length is 15 residues. Looking up the rest from reference TRBV5-1 and TRBJ2-3 gives the full variable domain: KAGVTQTPRYLIKTRGQQVTLSCSPISGHRSVSWYQQTPGQGLQFLFEYFSETQRNKGNFPGRFSGRQFSNSRSEMNVSTLELGDSALYLCASSSQRGGTDTQYFGPGTRLTVL.

This clonotype occurred a few times. This chain connects TRBV9 to TRBJ2-1, with D perhaps matching TRBD2 (6 bases). CDR1 is SGDLS and CDR2 is YYNGEE in the germline V gene. V was shortened by 1 base and J by 0 bases, with 8 bases between the two germline ends. There are 15 residues in the CDR3. This chain's CDR3 is CASSVTGDSYNEQFF. For the CDR3, the DNA is TGTGCCAGCAGCGTAACGGGGGACTCCTACAATGAGCAGTTCTTC.

In this sample, this clonotype turned up many times. V usage is TRBV7-3 and J usage is TRBJ2-1; TRBD2 agrees at 8 bases. Germline lookup yields CDR1 SGHTA and CDR2 FQGTGA. The J segment lost 12 bases and the V segment lost 2 bases, leaving 6 bases of the junction unmatched. The CDR3 spans 13 residues. The CDR3 sequence is CASSLAGGRVQFF. The CDR3 nucleotides are TGTGCCAGCAGCTTAGCGGGGGGACGGGTGCAGTTCTTC.

The chain combines TRBV27 with TRBJ1-1; TRBD1 matches 9 bases. Per germline, CDR1 MNHEY and CDR2 SMNVEV (reference sequence). The CDR3 is made up of 15 amino acids. V gave up 5 bases and J gave up 1 base; unmatched junction bases: 5. The CDR3 spells CASSPRTGANTEAFF. The CDR3 region has the DNA TGTGCCAGCAGTCCCCGGACAGGGGCGAACACTGAAGCTTTCTTT.

This clonotype has a handful of counts. The V gene is TRBV4-2, the J gene TRBJ2-5; D is unclear. Between the trimmed V and J ends, which lost 3 bases and 0 bases, there was a span of 8 bases. The CDR3 runs 14 residues. CDR1 is LGHNA and CDR2 is YNFKEQ in the germline V gene. CDR3 in DNA: TGTGCCAGCAGCCAGAGAACGAACCAAGAGACCCAGTACTTC. As protein: CASSQRTNQETQYF.

This clonotype was observed a handful of times. The chain carries TRBV4-3 and TRBJ2-2; 8 bases map to TRBD1. V was clipped by 0 bases and J by 6 bases; unmatched bases: 3. Germline lookup yields CDR1 LGHNA and CDR2 YSLEER. The CDR3 is made up of 15 amino acids. DNA for the CDR3: TGCGCCAGCAGCCAAGACGTACAGGGGGCCGGGGAGCTGTTTTTT. It codes for CASSQDVQGAGELFF.

This chain uses TRBV5-1 with TRBJ2-3; tentative D call: TRBD1 (6 bases). The ends were cut back, 3 bases at V and 0 bases at J, with 11 bases in the middle. The length of the CDR3 is 15 residues. Germline values: CDR1 SGHRS, CDR2 YFSETQ. CDR3 protein: CASSYRQVSTDTQYF. In DNA, the CDR3 is TGCGCCAGCAGCTATCGACAGGTTAGCACAGATACGCAGTATTTT.

The chain uses TRBV6-1 and TRBJ1-5; possibly TRBD1 for D (5 bases). Germline assignment: CDR1 MNHNS and CDR2 SASEGT. There are 13 residues in the CDR3. Trimming removed 7 bases from V and 6 bases from J, with 13 bases in between. The CDR3 region has the DNA TGTGCCAGCACTCGGGGGTCGGGTCAGCCCCAGCATTTT. Translating gives CASTRGSGQPQHF.

A few counts support this clonotype. The chain couples TRBV14 to TRBJ1-4; D uncertain. The germline V gene encodes CDR1 SGHDN and CDR2 FVKESK. CDR3 length equals 13 residues. V was clipped by 4 bases and J by 8 bases, with 11 bases between them. CDR3 DNA: TGTGCCAGCAGCCCCCGTCTGAGGGAAAAACTGTTTTTT. It specifies CASSPRLREKLFF.

The chain carries TRBV20-1 and TRBJ2-1; tentatively, D is TRBD2 (5 bases). Germline V lookup: CDR1 DFQATT, CDR2 SNEGSKA (reference sequence). The CDR3 spans 15 residues. The ends were cut back, 1 base at V and 0 bases at J, with 10 bases in the middle. As DNA, the CDR3 is TGCAGTGCTAGAGTGGCGGGTAGCTCCTACAATGAGCAGTTCTTC. Amino acids: CSARVAGSSYNEQFF.

This clonotype came up a few times. The junction departs from germline at one end; a sequencing error may be responsible. The chain joins TRBV12-3 or TRBV12-4 to TRBJ2-1; 7 nucleotides agree with TRBD2. This CDR3 spans 13 amino acids. CDR3 coding DNA: TGTGCCAGCAGTTTAGCGGGGGGGGGACCCACCCTCTTC. Translation gives CASSLAGGGPTLF.

In its sample, this clonotype was seen a few times. The chain's CDR3 is CASSLDGPAGTDTQYF. CDR3 sequence (DNA): TGTGCCAGCAGCTTAGATGGCCCGGCGGGCACAGATACGCAGTATTTT. J is TRBJ2-3 and V is TRBV11-3; no clear D gene. With 0 bases removed from V and 1 base from J, the gap between germline ends came to 11 bases. CDR3 length: 16 residues. Germline V CDR1 and CDR2: SGHNT, YENEEA.

This clonotype appeared many times. The V and J genes are TRBV12-3 or TRBV12-4 and TRBJ2-1; TRBD1 is a possible D gene (6 bases). V was trimmed by 5 bases and J by 8 bases, leaving 19 bases between them. There are 15 residues in the CDR3. The chain's CDR3 is CASSVIPGHSYEQFF. Here the CDR3 DNA reads TGTGCCAGCAGTGTGATACCGGGACACTCCTATGAGCAGTTCTTC.

The chain is built from TRBV24-1 and TRBJ2-1; a possible D gene is TRBD2 (6 bases). Trimming shortened V by 3 bases and J by 4 bases, and 12 bases separated the two germline ends. This CDR3 region has 15 residues. CDR1 is KGHDR and CDR2 is SFDVKD in the germline V gene. The CDR3 coding sequence is TGTGCCACCAGTGATCGGGCGGGGTATTACAATGAGCAGTTCTTC. Its translation: CATSDRAGYYNEQFF.